These 6 T cell receptor beta chains were sequenced from one sample in a study of PD-L1 blockade in urothelial cancer. The method was immunoSEQ multiplex PCR; TCRdb's version includes in-frame clones alone and lacks a portion of them. In the table there are about 110,000 clones, approximately 90% of which are singletons. Regarding time point: peripheral blood 6 weeks after treatment start. Material: PBMCs, obtained around atezolizumab (anti-PD-L1) treatment. The receptors stem from a man between 60 and 75 years old with urothelial cancer.

This clone was counted once. The genes are TRBV7-2 and TRBJ2-7; D remains ambiguous. V lost 4 bases, J lost 0 bases, and 4 bases lay in between. The germline gives CDR1 SGHTA, CDR2 FQGNSA. The CDR3 has 12 amino acids. In DNA form, the CDR3 reads TGTGCCAGCAGCTCCAGCTCCTACGAGCAGTACTTC. It codes for CASSSSSYEQYF.

This chain links TRBV5-1 with TRBJ1-1; tentative D call: TRBD1 (6 bases). Germline V gives CDR1 SGHRS, CDR2 YFSETQ. The CDR3 extends over 17 amino acids. V was pared by 0 bases and J by 1 base, with 16 bases between. The CDR3 region is CASSLGPGTPRNTEAFF. CDR3 bases: TGCGCCAGCAGCTTGGGCCCCGGGACACCAAGGAACACTGAAGCTTTCTTT.

The rearrangement links TRBV4-1 to TRBJ1-4; D unresolved. The V and J ends lost 1 base and 0 bases respectively, with 9 bases between them. This CDR3 has 16 residues. Germline lookup yields CDR1 MGHRA and CDR2 YSYEKL. The CDR3 DNA sequence: TGCGCCAGCAGCCAAGCTTTATTTACAACTAATGAAAAACTGTTTTTT. Translated: CASSQALFTTNEKLFF.

The rearrangement uses TRBV5-4 and TRBJ2-2; 8 bases fit TRBD2. Germline trimming cut 0 bases from V and 4 bases from J; bases unmatched to any gene: 5. Per germline, CDR1 SGHNT and CDR2 YYREEE (reference sequence). This CDR3 has 16 residues. CDR3 bases: TGTGCCAGCAGCTTGGCGGGGGGGGCTTTCACCGGGGAGCTGTTTTTT. Protein sequence: CASSLAGGAFTGELFF. Looking up the rest from reference TRBV5-4 and TRBJ2-2 gives the full variable domain: ETGVTQSPTHLIKTRGQQVTLRCSSQSGHNTVSWYQQALGQGPQFIFQYYREEENGRGNFPPRFSGLQFPNYSSELNVNALELDDSALYLCASSLAGGAFTGELFFGEGSRLTVL.

The V gene is TRBV9, the J gene TRBJ2-2, with D possibly TRBD1 on 5 matching bases. The CDR3 has 16 amino acids. Germline CDR1 reads SGDLS; CDR2 reads YYNGEE. Trimming removed 4 bases at V and 3 bases at J, with 16 bases between. DNA of the CDR3: TGTGCCAGCAGCCCCCAAATAAGGGGCGACACCGGGGAGCTGTTTTTT. Protein product: CASSPQIRGDTGELFF.

This sequence joins TRBV7-8 and TRBJ2-3, with 8 bases matching TRBD2. Germline V lookup: CDR1 SGHVS, CDR2 FQNEAQ. CDR3 size: 16 residues. The junction had 7 bases not matched to a gene; V was cut back by 4 bases and J by 1 base. CDR3 residues: CASSWLISGGTDTQYF. CDR3 DNA: TGTGCCAGCAGCTGGTTGATTAGCGGGGGCACAGATACGCAGTATTTT.